The clone carrying this T cell receptor beta chain has ten or more counts. Its antigen is still unknown. Looked up from germline, CDR1 is SGHAT and CDR2 is FQNNGV. The CDR3 sequence is 13 residues long. With 2 bases removed from V and 6 bases from J, the gap between germline ends came to 8 bases. Researchers prepared the TCRbeta library using unique molecular identifiers, the study reports. MiXCR, applied by TCRdb to the PCR reads, yields one record per CDR3 protein. The sample contains some 190,000 distinct CDR3 sequences, roughly 11% of which appear only once. The data belong to a study of T-cell reconstitution after alpha-beta-depleted transplantation in children. Study-level points and caveats: About two months after transplant, alpha-beta T cells reportedly came from several hundred expanded graft clones. Hyperexpanded clones declined; after one year, newly produced T cells mostly supplied diversity.

Source: PBMCs, taken before TCRalphabeta/CD19-depleted stem cell transplant. The chain has TRBV11-2 and TRBJ2-1, with no clear D. This sequence originates from a boy between 2 and 15 years old with acute myeloid leukemia, due to receive a stem cell transplant. This CDR3 is CASSLWGPNEQFF. The CDR3 DNA follows: TGTGCCAGCAGCTTATGGGGTCCCAATGAGCAGTTCTTC. Using reference TRBV11-2 and TRBJ2-1 for the parts outside the CDR3, the full variable domain is EAGVAQSPRYKIIEKRQSVAFWCNPISGHATLYWYQQILGQGPKLLIQFQNNGVVDDSQLPKDRFSAERLKGVDSTLKIQPAKLEDSAVYLCASSLWGPNEQFFGPGTRLTVL.